This TCR beta chain was recovered during a study of cytomegalovirus exposure and HLA in healthy donors. Across the whole study: Genotyping showed around 80% of 398 donors falling in the Caucasian-associated ancestry cluster.

Primers: 60 Vbeta forward and 13 Jbeta reverse. Using immunoSEQ multiplex PCR, the repertoire was profiled, and TCRdb retains in-frame clones only, with some absent. This sample's clone table lists under 100,000 clones. From germline, CDR1 is SGHKS and CDR2 YYEKEE (reference sequence). The CDR3 loop spans 13 amino acids. Trimming pared 7 bases from V and 2 bases from J, leaving 10 bases between. The V and J genes are TRBV5-5 and TRBJ1-3; D is unclear. Sequencing used PBMCs. The source is a woman between 25 and 40 years old in good health and CMV-seronegative. In DNA form, the CDR3 reads TGTGCCAGCGGCATACCCACTGGAAACACCATATATTTT. Protein sequence: CASGIPTGNTIYF.